The entry below describes one TCR beta chain. The data belong to a study of blood T cell repertoires in COVID-19. With 7 bases clipped from V and 0 bases from J, the junction kept 12 bases outside the gene matches. The CDR3 loop spans 17 amino acids. Germline V CDR1 and CDR2: MDHEN, SYDVKM. Measured with immunoSEQ multiplex PCR; TCRdb has only the in-frame clones, and not every one. This sample has approximately 210,000 clones, with 75% to 85% found just once. This sequence originates from a man in his forties or fifties who had recovered from COVID-19. This chain uses TRBV28 with TRBJ1-5, with TRBD1 matching 7 bases. Material: PBMCs or T cells enriched from blood (not recorded which). The DNA of the CDR3 is TGTGCCAGCACCCAGGGGGGACAGCTATATAGCAATCAGCCCCAGCATTTT. Protein sequence: CASTQGGQLYSNQPQHF.